This note documents a single T cell receptor beta chain sequence. These data come from a study of TIL therapy for anti-PD-1-resistant metastatic lung cancer. The immunoSEQ assay was v3. Assay: immunoSEQ multiplex PCR; the TCRdb copy retains only in-frame clones and omits some. The table has around 20,000 clones, about 80% seen once. The V end lost 3 bases, the J end lost 0 bases, and 4 bases lay between the germline ends. Germline assignment: CDR1 LGHDT and CDR2 YNNKEL (reference sequence). The CDR3 is 13 residues long. Time point defined: pre-treatment sample, taken before nivolumab and TIL therapy. This sample comprised blood, obtained at baseline. This receptor was identified in a person aged 25-80 years with non-small cell lung cancer. The chain is built from TRBV3-1 (or the pseudogene TRBV3-2) and TRBJ2-3, with D hard to call. The CDR3 spells CASSHGSTDTQYF. The CDR3 bases are TGTGCCAGCAGCCACGGTAGCACAGATACGCAGTATTTT.